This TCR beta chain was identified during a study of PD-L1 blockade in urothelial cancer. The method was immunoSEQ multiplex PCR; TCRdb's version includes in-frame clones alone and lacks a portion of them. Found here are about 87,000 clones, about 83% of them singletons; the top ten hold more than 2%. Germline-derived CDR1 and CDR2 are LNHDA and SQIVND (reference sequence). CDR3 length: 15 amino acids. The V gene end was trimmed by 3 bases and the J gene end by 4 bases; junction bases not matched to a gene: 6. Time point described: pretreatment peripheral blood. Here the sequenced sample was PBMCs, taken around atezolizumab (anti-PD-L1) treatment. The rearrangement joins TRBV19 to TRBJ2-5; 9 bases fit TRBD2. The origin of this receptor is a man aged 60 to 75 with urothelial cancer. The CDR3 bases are TGTGCCAGTAGTATCGGGACTAGCCTAGGAGAGACCCAGTACTTC. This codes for CASSIGTSLGETQYF.